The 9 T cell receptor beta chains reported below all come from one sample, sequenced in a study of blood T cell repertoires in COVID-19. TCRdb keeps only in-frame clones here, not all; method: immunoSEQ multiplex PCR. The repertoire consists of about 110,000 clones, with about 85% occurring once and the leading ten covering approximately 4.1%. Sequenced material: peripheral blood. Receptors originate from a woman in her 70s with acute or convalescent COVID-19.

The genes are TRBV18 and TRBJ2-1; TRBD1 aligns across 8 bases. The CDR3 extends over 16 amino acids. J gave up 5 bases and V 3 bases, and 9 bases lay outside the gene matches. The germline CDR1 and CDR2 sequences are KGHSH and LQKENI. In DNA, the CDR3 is TGTGCCAGCTCACCGCTTACAGGGGGAAGAGACAATGAGCAGTTCTTC. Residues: CASSPLTGGRDNEQFF.

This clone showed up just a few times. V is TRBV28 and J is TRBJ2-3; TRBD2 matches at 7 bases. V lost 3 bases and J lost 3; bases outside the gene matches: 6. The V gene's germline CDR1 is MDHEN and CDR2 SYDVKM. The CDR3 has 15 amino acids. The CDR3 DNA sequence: TGTGCCAGCAGTTTGGGGGGGTCAAAGACAGATACGCAGTATTTT. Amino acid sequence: CASSLGGSKTDTQYF.

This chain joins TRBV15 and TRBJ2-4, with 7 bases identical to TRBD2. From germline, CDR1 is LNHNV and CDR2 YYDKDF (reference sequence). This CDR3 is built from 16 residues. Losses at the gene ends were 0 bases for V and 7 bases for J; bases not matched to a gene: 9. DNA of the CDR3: TGTGCCACCAGCAGAGATCATGGGGGGGAACTTAACATTCAGTACTTC. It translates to CATSRDHGGELNIQYF.

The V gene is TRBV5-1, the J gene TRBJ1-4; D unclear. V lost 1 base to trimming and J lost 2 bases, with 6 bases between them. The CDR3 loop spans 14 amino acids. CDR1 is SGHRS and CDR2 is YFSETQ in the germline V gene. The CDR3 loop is CASSLSSTNEKLFF. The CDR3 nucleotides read TGCGCCAGCAGCTTGAGCTCCACTAATGAAAAACTGTTTTTT.

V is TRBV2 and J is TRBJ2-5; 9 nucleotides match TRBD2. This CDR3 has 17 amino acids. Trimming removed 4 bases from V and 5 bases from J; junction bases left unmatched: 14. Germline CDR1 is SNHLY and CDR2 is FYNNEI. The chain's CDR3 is CASSALEGGGAFETQYF. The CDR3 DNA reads TGTGCCAGCAGTGCGTTAGAGGGCGGGGGGGCATTTGAGACCCAGTACTTC. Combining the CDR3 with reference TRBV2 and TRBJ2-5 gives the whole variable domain EPEVTQTPSHQVTQMGQEVILRCVPISNHLYFYWYRQILGQKVEFLVSFYNNEISEKSEIFDDQFSVERPDGSNFTLKIRSTKLEDSAMYFCASSALEGGGAFETQYFGPGTRLLVL.

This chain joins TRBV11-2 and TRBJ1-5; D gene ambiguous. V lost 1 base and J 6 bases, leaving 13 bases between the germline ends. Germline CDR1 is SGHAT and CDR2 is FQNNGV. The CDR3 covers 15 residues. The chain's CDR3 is CASSLAGDAAQPQHF. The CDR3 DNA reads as TGTGCCAGCAGCTTAGCCGGCGACGCGGCTCAGCCCCAGCATTTT. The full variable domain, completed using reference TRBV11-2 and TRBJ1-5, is EAGVAQSPRYKIIEKRQSVAFWCNPISGHATLYWYQQILGQGPKLLIQFQNNGVVDDSQLPKDRFSAERLKGVDSTLKIQPAKLEDSAVYLCASSLAGDAAQPQHFGDGTRLSIL.

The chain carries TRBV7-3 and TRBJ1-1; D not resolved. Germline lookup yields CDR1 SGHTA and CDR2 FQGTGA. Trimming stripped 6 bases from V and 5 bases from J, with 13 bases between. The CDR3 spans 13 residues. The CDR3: CASSFQGLTEAFF. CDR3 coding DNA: TGTGCCAGCAGTTTCCAAGGACTAACTGAAGCTTTCTTT.

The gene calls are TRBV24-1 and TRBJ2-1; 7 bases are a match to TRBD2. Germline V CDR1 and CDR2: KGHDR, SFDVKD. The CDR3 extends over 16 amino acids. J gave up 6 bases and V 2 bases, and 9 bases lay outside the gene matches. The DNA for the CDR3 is TGTGCCACCAGTGATTCCAGCGGGACCAGTTCCAATGAGCAGTTCTTC. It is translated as CATSDSSGTSSNEQFF.

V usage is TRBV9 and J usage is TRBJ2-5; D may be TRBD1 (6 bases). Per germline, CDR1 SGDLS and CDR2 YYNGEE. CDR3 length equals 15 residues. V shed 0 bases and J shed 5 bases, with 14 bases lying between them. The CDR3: CASSVAATGSETQYF. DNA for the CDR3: TGTGCCAGCAGCGTAGCCGCCACAGGGTCCGAGACCCAGTACTTC.